This TCR beta chain is drawn from a study of OX40 agonist ivuxolimab in advanced cancers. At the level of the whole study: Ivuxolimab was an agonistic, fully human IgG2 monoclonal antibody directed against OX40 (CD134), a costimulatory receptor. Partial responses were achieved by three dose-escalation patients, of whom one had hepatocellular carcinoma and two had cutaneous melanoma. The point of sequencing TCRbeta in the periphery was to test whether ivuxolimab changed TCR sequence diversity and drove clonal T-cell expansion. The monotherapy dose-escalation portion (N of about 50 patients) of the phase I ivuxolimab trial is reported in the paper. Prior anti-PD-1, anti-PD-L1 or anti-CTLA-4 therapy was permitted, and checkpoint inhibitors had been received by 30% to 40% of dose-escalation patients. Intravenous ivuxolimab was administered to patients every 2 weeks at six dose levels: 0.01, 0.1, 0.3, 1.5, 3 and 10 mg/kg. Among the roughly 52 dose-escalation patients, around 19 had hepatocellular carcinoma, around 15 melanoma, 9 renal cell carcinoma and 9 head and neck cancer. In the dose-escalation cohort, about four fifths of patients were male, and the mean age was roughly 60 years with a range of 23 to 79. Beyond this particular receptor, the publication reports: After ivuxolimab, expanded clones were on average more numerous among CD8+ T cells than among CD4+ T cells. At doses of 0.1 to 3.0 mg/kg, clonal expansion of both CD4+ and CD8+ blood T cells was observed from baseline to week 6. Partial responders in the 0.1-3.0 mg/kg groups had among the lowest normalized peripheral clonal expansion, especially among CD8+ T cells. Low levels of normalized T-cell clonal expansion were also seen in some nonresponding patients. The antigen specificity of the clonally expanded peripheral T cells was not determined.

Patients with a history of autoimmune disease or receiving systemic immunosuppression were excluded from the trial. Peripheral blood for TCR sequencing was drawn from every dose cohort at baseline, at cycle 4 day 1 and at cycle 7 day 1. Samples came from an open-label, multicenter, first-in-human phase I dose-escalation trial of ivuxolimab. Adults with locally advanced or metastatic melanoma, renal cell, hepatocellular, or head and neck squamous cell carcinoma were enrolled in the trial. Before TCR sequencing, CD4+ T cells and CD8+ T cells were sorted from peripheral blood as separate populations. From cysteine to phenylalanine, the CDR3 is 15 amino acids long. Only the CDR3 DNA stays, 45 bases, in frame from base 1. After removal of 0 bases from V and 3 bases from J, the junction retains 4 bases not matched to a gene. CDR1 and CDR2, looked up from the germline V gene, are SGHDN and FVKESK. Genomic DNA was isolated from the sorted cells so that the TCRbeta CDR3 region could be sequenced. TCRbeta CDR3 regions were sequenced using the immunoSEQ Assay. Drawn from immuneACCESS, this table holds only the in-frame rearrangements with V and J called that TCRdb kept. Clones are partly lost; checked studies trace under half to an unresolved V gene and leave the rest unexplained. For this sample the table gives 99,000 or so clones, of which about 96% were detected only once. About 2.1% of the sample belongs to the ten largest clones.

Details on this clone: Its antigen is not yet known. Per-base qualities were not stored, and no clone one base away is much larger.

This TCR came from an adult with an advanced solid tumor such as melanoma, head and neck, liver or kidney cancer. The V gene is TRBV14 and the J gene is TRBJ2-7; 8 central bases correspond to TRBD1. This sample comprised CD4+ or CD8+ T cells sorted from blood, obtained in a trial of the OX40 agonist ivuxolimab. The CDR3 protein sequence reads: CASSQDGTGFYEQYF. At the DNA level, the sequence is TGTGCCAGCAGCCAAGACGGGACAGGATTCTACGAGCAGTACTTC.